The 2 T cell receptor beta chains given below trace back to one sample, sequenced in a study of blood T cell repertoires in COVID-19. The method was immunoSEQ multiplex PCR; TCRdb's version includes in-frame clones alone and lacks a portion of them. The sample has fewer than 250,000 clones; about 87% are singletons. Source material: peripheral blood. The receptors were sampled from a man in his sixties with acute or convalescent COVID-19.

The chain employs TRBV6-1 and TRBJ1-2; D is perhaps TRBD1 (5 bases). CDR1 and CDR2 from the germline V gene are MNHNS and SASEGT. Trimming stripped 3 bases from V and 2 bases from J, with 10 bases between. The CDR3 spans 14 residues. CDR3 amino acids: CASSEGRQNYGYTF. DNA of the CDR3: TGTGCCAGCAGTGAGGGCAGACAGAACTATGGCTACACCTTC.

The chain carries TRBV15 and TRBJ2-7, with a tentative D call TRBD2 (6 bases). Germline-derived CDR1 and CDR2 are LNHNV and YYDKDF (reference sequence). V lost 6 bases and J lost 6, with 18 bases in between. The CDR3 covers 14 residues. This CDR3 is CATRARGGVGEQYF. CDR3 coding DNA: TGTGCCACCAGGGCCCGAGGAGGGGTTGGCGAGCAGTACTTC. Complete variable domain (other parts from reference TRBV15 and TRBJ2-7): DAMVIQNPRYQVTQFGKPVTLSCSQTLNHNVMYWYQQKSSQAPKLLFHYYDKDFNNEADTPDNFQSRRPNTSFCFLDIRSPGLGDTAMYLCATRARGGVGEQYFGPGTRLTVT.